This record concerns one T cell receptor beta chain sequence. A single count supports this clone. The antigen it binds to is not known. No per-base quality is available; no much larger clone lies one base away. TCRbeta CDR3 regions were amplified from genomic DNA by means of the immunoSEQ Assay, a bias-controlled multiplex PCR. The published analysis was carried out like this. Within the assay, amplification of reference gene primers was used to estimate how many nucleated cells each sample contained. To quantify the absolute abundance of each unique TCRbeta CDR3 rearrangement, sequence reads were collapsed and filtered. For each sample, productive Simpson clonality was calculated by taking the square root of Simpson's diversity index across productive rearrangements. TCRdb stores this immuneACCESS table with in-frame sequences only. Part of the clones is absent; in the studies checked, under half of the shortfall reflects unresolved V genes, and no reason is known for the rest. V and J calls and clone size are those listed in that table; D and trimming were worked out from the DNA. The table for this sample lists about 68,000 clones; 86% of them were counted only once. Over 7.5% of the sample lies in the top ten.

The sample comes from a study of blood T cell repertoires in COVID-19 (dated by TCRdb to the early 2020s). Regarding the study in general: Samples from collaborators originated in the United States, Italy and Spain and spanned both the acute and convalescent phases of COVID-19. The material from the prospective study consisted of cDNA or gDNA derived from T cells, B-cell-depleted T cells, or PBMCs. The dataset comprised deeply sampled blood TCRbeta repertoires from subjects exposed to, actively infected with, or recovered from COVID-19. The repertoires were made available in a free public database intended to serve as a resource for research on the immune response to SARS-CoV-2. Samples came from the ongoing ImmuneRACE study (first 160 participants) plus 1,254 subjects from 6 global collaborators. A de-identified subject ID, COVID-19 status, age in years and sex were almost always included in the sample metadata. Where available, HLA class I and class II types were obtained from metadata supplied by the sample provider rather than from assay-based typing.

Overall study results and their limits: Clinical and demographic metadata were provided uncurated, with the amount varying by source and participant.

For this chain, trimming is 4 bases at the V end and 8 bases at the J end, and the number of junction bases without a gene match is 7. The CDR1 and CDR2 encoded by the germline V gene (reference sequence) are SEHNR and FQNEAQ. The CDR3 runs 14 amino acids, cysteine and phenylalanine included. CDR3 DNA is the only sequence kept; it has 42 bases, read in frame from the first base. The collaborating institutions used their own protocols to collect whole blood in K2EDTA tubes. For TCRbeta analysis, collaborators shipped samples as frozen whole blood, isolated PBMCs, or DNA extracted from either of those sample types.

The rearranged segments are TRBV7-9 and TRBJ1-2; 10 middle bases align to TRBD1. The source of this sequence is a man aged 30 to 45 with acute or convalescent COVID-19. The sample consisted of peripheral blood. This receptor carries the CDR3 CASSSSGTGDGYTF. DNA sequence: TGTGCCAGCAGCTCATCCGGGACAGGGGACGGCTACACCTTC.